This T cell receptor (beta chain) derives from a study of OX40 agonist ivuxolimab in advanced cancers. Study overall: Participants averaged approximately 65 years of age (range roughly 23 to 90) and were 82.7% male. Partial responses were achieved by three patients, of whom one had hepatocellular carcinoma and two had cutaneous melanoma. Participants could have had prior anti-PD-1, anti-PD-L1 or anti-CTLA-4 therapy, and around 43% had some.

Anyone with autoimmune disease history or systemic immunosuppression was excluded. CDR3 length equals 16 residues. With V trimmed by 3 bases and J by 6 bases, 10 bases remained unmatched. Germline loops: CDR1 SGHNT, CDR2 YYREEE (reference sequence). Produced via immunoSEQ multiplex PCR; TCRdb's table is partial and in-frame only. The data contain around 65,000 clones, 90% to 95% of them seen just once; the ten biggest clones take up 0.25% to 0.35%. This TCR derives from an adult with an advanced solid tumor such as melanoma, head and neck, liver or kidney cancer. The chain joins TRBV5-4 to TRBJ1-1; 11 bases are shared with TRBD1. Sequencing used CD4+ or CD8+ T cells sorted from blood, obtained in a trial of the OX40 agonist ivuxolimab. The CDR3 DNA reads as TGTGCCAGCAGCTCCAGGGACAGGGGGGGAGCGGCTGAAGCTTTCTTT. Translation: CASSSRDRGGAAEAFF.